This T cell receptor beta chain is from a study of T cells in Graves' hyperthyroidism and ophthalmopathy. Study-wide findings and caveats: Blood also contained most expanded thyroid clonotypes above 0.001.

Germline CDR1 and CDR2: MNHEY and SMNVEV (reference sequence). Trimming took off 7 bases at V and 8 bases at J, with 17 bases between the two ends. The CDR3 runs to 14 residues. This clonotype has at least ten counts. The antigen remains unidentified. TCR beta CDR3 regions were amplified from RNA. TCR CDR3 regions were first amplified by RT-PCR with HTBI primers. TCRdb re-called the multiplex PCR reads through MiXCR, storing one row per CDR3 protein. The sample has about 360,000 distinct CDR3 sequences, roughly 13% seen once. A lack of ophthalmopathy progression within 18 months defined stable Graves' hyperthyroidism.

This clonotype was sampled from a woman aged 18 to 35 with Graves' hyperthyroidism. V usage is TRBV27 and J usage is TRBJ2-2, with a weak D call TRBD2 (6 bases). The source material was blood. The CDR3 protein is CASMSGTYIGELFF. The CDR3 nucleotides read TGTGCCAGCATGTCCGGGACTTACATTGGGGAGCTGTTTTTT.